Below are 30 T cell receptor beta chains sequenced from a single sample in a study of shared clonotypes between healthy human individuals. The assay was immunoSEQ multiplex PCR, and TCRdb's table has in-frame clones only and misses some. The sample records about 1.5 million clones, approximately 98% being singletons. Sequences were obtained from naive CD4+ T cells sorted from blood. This sample's subset: CD45RA+ positively selected. The receptors originated from a man under 40 in good health.

The V call is TRBV5-1, the J call TRBJ1-3; 7 bases agree with TRBD1. CDR3 length: 15 residues. Trimming at V came to 0 bases and at J to 4 bases, leaving 4 bases not matched to a gene. Germline CDR1 reads SGHRS; CDR2 reads YFSETQ. As DNA, the CDR3 is TGCGCCAGCAGCTTGGCCGTAGGGGGCGGAAACACCATATATTTT. It translates to CASSLAVGGGNTIYF.

The chain links TRBV18 to TRBJ2-7; D call uncertain. The V end lost 4 bases, the J end lost 4 bases, and 5 bases lay between the germline ends. Germline V gene lookup returns CDR1 KGHSH and CDR2 LQKENI. The length of the CDR3 is 11 residues. The chain's CDR3 is CASSLAYEQYF. CDR3 nucleotides: TGTGCCAGCTCACTAGCTTACGAGCAGTACTTC.

The chain recombines TRBV4-3 with TRBJ2-7; D may be TRBD2 (6 bases). Deletions cut 3 bases from V and 0 bases from J, with 12 bases between. The CDR3 loop spans 15 amino acids. CDR1 and CDR2 (germline): LGHNA, YSLEER. CDR3: CASSQIRTTSYEQYF. The DNA for the CDR3 is TGCGCCAGCAGCCAGATCAGGACTACCTCCTACGAGCAGTACTTC.

V and J are TRBV18 and TRBJ2-6; D unresolved. CDR1 KGHSH and CDR2 LQKENI come from the germline V gene. The CDR3 runs 18 residues. V was clipped by 3 bases and J by 0 bases, with 15 bases between them. This CDR3 reads CASSPVSASDSGANVLTF. CDR3 sequence (DNA): TGTGCCAGCTCACCGGTCTCGGCGAGTGACTCTGGGGCCAACGTCCTGACTTTC.

This clone was detected only a few times. J is TRBJ1-1 and V is TRBV30; D gene ambiguous. V shed 6 bases and J shed 2 bases, with 4 bases lying between them. Germline V gene lookup returns CDR1 GTSNPN and CDR2 SVGIG (reference sequence). CDR3 length: 10 residues. CDR3 region: CACINTEAFF. In nucleotides, the CDR3 is TGTGCCTGTATAAACACTGAAGCTTTCTTT. Variable domain in full (rest from reference TRBV30 and TRBJ1-1): SQTIHQWPATLVQPVGSPLSLECTVEGTSNPNLYWYRQAAGRGLQLLFYSVGIGQISSEVPQNLSASRPQDRQFILSSKKLLLSDSGFYLCACINTEAFFGQGTRLTVV.

The chain uses TRBV7-3 and TRBJ2-1, with 8 bases fitting TRBD1. J gave up 12 bases and V 5 bases, and 9 bases lay outside the gene matches. The CDR3 runs 13 residues. CDR1 and CDR2 (germline): SGHTA, FQGTGA. The CDR3 reads CASSVDRDRLQFF. The CDR3 DNA sequence: TGTGCCAGCAGCGTCGATCGGGACAGGTTGCAGTTCTTC.

For this clone: In the same sample, other DNA sequences code for this CDR3. CDR3 protein: CSAGLVYEQYF. CDR3 bases: TGCAGTGCTGGACTGGTTTACGAGCAGTACTTC. The chain carries TRBV20-1 and TRBJ2-7; a possible D gene is TRBD2 (5 bases). Trimming left V 5 bases short and J 4 bases short, with 9 bases between. The CDR3 covers 11 residues. The germline gives CDR1 DFQATT, CDR2 SNEGSKA (reference sequence).

V and J are TRBV28 and TRBJ2-7; a weak D match, TRBD1 (5 bases). The length of the CDR3 is 15 residues. V was cut by 5 bases and J by 4 bases, with 18 bases left in between. The germline V gene has CDR1 MDHEN and CDR2 SYDVKM. The CDR3 region is CASSDQGLVGYEQYF. In nucleotides, the CDR3 is TGTGCCAGCAGTGACCAGGGTTTAGTTGGGTACGAGCAGTACTTC.

The V call is TRBV5-1, the J call TRBJ1-2, with 7 bases that match TRBD1. This CDR3 is 14 amino acids long. CDR1 and CDR2 (germline): SGHRS, YFSETQ. V shed 6 bases and J 6 bases; nucleotides not matched to a gene: 11. The DNA of the CDR3 is TGCGCCAGCACACCCCTGATAGGGGGCCATGGCTACACCTTC. Its protein is CASTPLIGGHGYTF.

The V call is TRBV5-1, the J call TRBJ2-3, with 9 bases fitting TRBD2. The CDR3 consists of 14 residues. V lost 8 bases and J lost 4; bases outside the gene matches: 8. Germline loops: CDR1 SGHRS, CDR2 YFSETQ. The CDR3 region has the DNA TGCGCCAGTGCGGGAGGGAGTAGCGCAGATACGCAGTATTTT. Protein product: CASAGGSSADTQYF.

In this sample, this clone turned up once. This CDR3 is also generated by other DNA sequences in the sample. V and J are TRBV7-2 and TRBJ2-1; D perhaps matches TRBD2 (5 bases). CDR1 and CDR2 from the germline V gene are SGHTA and FQGNSA. Trimming took off 5 bases at V and 4 bases at J, with 9 bases between the two ends. CDR3 length equals 13 residues. The CDR3 DNA is TGTGCCAGCAGCCTGAGGGCGTACAATGAGCAGTTCTTC. This encodes CASSLRAYNEQFF. The variable domain in full, completed from reference TRBV7-2 and TRBJ2-1, reads GAGVSQSPSNKVTEKGKDVELRCDPISGHTALYWYRQSLGQGLEFLIYFQGNSAPDKSGLPSDRFSAERTGGSVSTLTIQRTQQEDSAVYLCASSLRAYNEQFFGPGTRLTVL.

On this clone: Other DNA sequences from this sample encode an identical CDR3 as well. The chain uses TRBV7-2 and TRBJ2-7, with D hard to call. Germline CDR1 reads SGHTA; CDR2 reads FQGNSA. V was cut by 5 bases and J by 1 base, with 6 bases left in between. The CDR3 runs to 12 residues. The CDR3 loop reads CASSLGSYEQYF. For the CDR3, the DNA is TGTGCCAGCAGCCTGGGGTCCTACGAGCAGTACTTC.

The chain uses TRBV11-2 and TRBJ2-1; maybe TRBD2 (7 bases). The CDR3 covers 13 residues. The V gene's germline CDR1 is SGHAT and CDR2 FQNNGV. Trimming pared 5 bases from V and 11 bases from J, leaving 16 bases between. The CDR3 sequence: CASSQVGGAQQFF. The CDR3 DNA reads as TGTGCCAGCAGCCAAGTAGGGGGGGCGCAGCAGTTCTTC.

CDR3 sequence (DNA): TGCGCCAGCACACCTTTCAGGGGGACCGCCGAGCAGTACTTC. Translated, it gives CASTPFRGTAEQYF. This chain connects TRBV5-1 to TRBJ2-7, with 7 bases lining up with TRBD1. CDR1 is SGHRS, CDR2 YFSETQ, per germline. V was clipped by 6 bases and J by 6 bases; unmatched bases: 12. The CDR3 spans 14 residues.

This rearrangement joins TRBV6-1 to TRBJ2-7; 7 positions match TRBD1. CDR3 length: 17 residues. Germline V gene sequence: CDR1 MNHNS, CDR2 SASEGT. V was pared by 2 bases and J by 0 bases, with 10 bases of the junction left unmatched. Written as DNA, the CDR3 is TGTGCCAGCAGTGAAAGGGAAAACAGGGGTTCCTCCTACGAGCAGTACTTC. It specifies CASSERENRGSSYEQYF.

This chain uses TRBV5-6 with TRBJ2-6; 12 bases fit TRBD2. This CDR3 comprises 19 residues. Losses at the gene ends were 2 bases for V and 4 bases for J; bases not matched to a gene: 10. The germline gives CDR1 SGHDT, CDR2 YYEEEE. The CDR3, as DNA: TGTGCCAGCAGCTTTTGGCTAGCGGGAGGGCGAATCGGGGCCAACGTCCTGACTTTC. It codes for CASSFWLAGGRIGANVLTF.

The V gene is TRBV9, the J gene TRBJ2-7; TRBD2 is a possible D gene (5 bases). The CDR3 is 16 residues long. The germline CDR1 and CDR2 sequences are SGDLS and YYNGEE. The V end was cut by 9 bases, the J end by 7 bases, with 29 bases between. The CDR3 is CATKRREWSGLREQYF. In DNA, the CDR3 is TGTGCCACCAAACGTAGGGAGTGGAGCGGCCTCCGGGAGCAGTACTTC.

The DNA of the CDR3 is TGTGCCAGCAGCGGTCAAGGGGCACAATTGAACGAGCAGTACTTC. Protein product: CASSGQGAQLNEQYF. This chain links TRBV5-4 with TRBJ2-7; possibly TRBD1 for D (5 bases). Germline V gene sequence: CDR1 SGHNT, CDR2 YYREEE (reference sequence). V shed 4 bases and J shed 5 bases, with 19 bases lying between them. The CDR3 has 15 amino acids.

This chain joins TRBV11-2 and TRBJ2-7; D possibly uses TRBD1 or TRBD2 (5 bases each). Germline assignment: CDR1 SGHAT and CDR2 FQNNGV. V gave up 8 bases and J gave up 2 bases, with 13 bases separating them. This CDR3 is 13 amino acids long. The CDR3 loop reads CASGHRGAYEQYF. DNA for the CDR3: TGTGCCAGCGGGCACCGAGGGGCCTACGAGCAGTACTTC.

The V and J genes are TRBV4-1 and TRBJ2-1; D possibly corresponds to TRBD2 (6 bases). V lost 2 bases, J lost 12 bases, and 23 bases lay in between. Germline values: CDR1 MGHRA, CDR2 YSYEKL. The CDR3 has 16 amino acids. The CDR3 DNA reads as TGCGCCAGCAGCCAACCCTCCCCCCTAGCGCCCATAGGGCAGTTCTTC. Translation gives CASSQPSPLAPIGQFF.

The chain links TRBV18 to TRBJ1-3; D unresolved. V was pared by 4 bases and J by 0 bases, with 16 bases between. The V gene's germline CDR1 is KGHSH and CDR2 LQKENI. CDR3 length: 17 amino acids. CDR3 residues: CASSRPGGSFSGNTIYF. The CDR3 DNA reads TGTGCCAGCTCACGACCGGGAGGATCATTCTCTGGAAACACCATATATTTT.

The rearrangement joins TRBV12-5 to TRBJ2-5; tentative D call: TRBD1 (7 bases). Germline CDR1 and CDR2: LGHNT and FRNRAP. CDR3 length: 14 amino acids. The V gene lost 7 bases and the J gene lost 3 bases, with 15 bases spanning the gap. The CDR3 DNA sequence: TGTGCTAGTGCCACAGGGGAGGTCGAAGAGACCCAGTACTTC. Its protein is CASATGEVEETQYF.

The CDR3 sequence is CASSVVLAGSTAGGELFF. In DNA form, the CDR3 reads TGTGCCAGCAGCGTAGTTCTAGCGGGATCAACGGCGGGCGGGGAGCTGTTTTTT. J is TRBJ2-2 and V is TRBV9; 9 nucleotides match TRBD2. Germline V gene sequence: CDR1 SGDLS, CDR2 YYNGEE. CDR3 size: 18 residues. The V and J ends lost 0 bases and 7 bases, in that order; junction bases with no gene match: 13.

The V gene is TRBV5-8, the J gene TRBJ1-1, with unresolved D. Germline loops: CDR1 SGHTS, CDR2 YDEGEE. V was trimmed by 4 bases and J by 5 bases, leaving 12 bases between them. The length of the CDR3 is 13 residues. The CDR3 nucleotides read TGTGCCAGCAGCCTTCCGGGGTGGACTGAAGCTTTCTTT. Its translation: CASSLPGWTEAFF. Full variable domain (rest looked up from reference TRBV5-8 and TRBJ1-1): EAGVTQSPTHLIKTRGQQATLRCSPISGHTSVYWYQQALGLGLQFLLWYDEGEERNRGNFPPRFSGRQFPNYSSELNVNALELEDSALYLCASSLPGWTEAFFGQGTRLTVV.

The chain is built from TRBV19 and TRBJ2-7; 9 nucleotides align to TRBD1. After removal of 7 bases from V and 5 bases from J, the junction contained 6 bases not matched to a gene. Per germline, CDR1 LNHDA and CDR2 SQIVND (reference sequence). This CDR3 has 13 residues. CDR3 region: CASTGTGSNEQYF. Here the CDR3 DNA reads TGTGCCAGTACCGGGACAGGGTCCAACGAGCAGTACTTC.

The genes are TRBV18 and TRBJ1-5; 7 positions match TRBD1. Germline V gene sequence: CDR1 KGHSH, CDR2 LQKENI. This CDR3 spans 17 amino acids. The ends lost 6 bases at V and 0 bases at J; junction bases unmatched: 11. The CDR3 reads CASSLGQEAYSNQPQHF. CDR3 coding DNA: TGTGCCAGCTCCCTTGGACAGGAAGCCTATAGCAATCAGCCCCAGCATTTT.

With regard to this clone: This specimen includes other DNA sequences encoding the same CDR3. The chain has TRBV5-1 and TRBJ1-1; no definite D call. Looked up from germline, CDR1 is SGHRS and CDR2 is YFSETQ. The CDR3 contains 15 residues. V was cut by 0 bases and J by 0 bases, with 9 bases left in between. The CDR3 spells CASSLAGILNTEAFF. The DNA of the CDR3 is TGCGCCAGCAGCTTGGCTGGGATACTGAACACTGAAGCTTTCTTT.

The chain joins TRBV5-6 to TRBJ2-2; D not certain. Germline CDR1 reads SGHDT; CDR2 reads YYEEEE. There are 12 residues in the CDR3. Trimming stripped 4 bases from V and 4 bases from J, with 5 bases between. The CDR3, as DNA: TGTGCCAGCAGCGTTATCACCGGGGAGCTGTTTTTT. Translating it yields CASSVITGELFF. Full variable domain (outside the CDR3, taken from reference TRBV5-6 and TRBJ2-2): DAGVTQSPTHLIKTRGQQVTLRCSPKSGHDTVSWYQQALGQGPQFIFQYYEEEERQRGNFPDRFSGHQFPNYSSELNVNALLLGDSALYLCASSVITGELFFGEGSRLTVL.

The chain carries TRBV9 and TRBJ2-7; D uncertain. Trimming removed 3 bases at V and 2 bases at J, with 12 bases between. CDR3 size: 14 residues. Germline assignment: CDR1 SGDLS and CDR2 YYNGEE. CDR3 region: CASSADVVAYEQYF. CDR3 DNA: TGTGCCAGCAGCGCGGACGTCGTTGCCTACGAGCAGTACTTC.

The chain couples TRBV5-1 to TRBJ1-1, with D perhaps TRBD1 (6 bases). Germline V gene lookup returns CDR1 SGHRS and CDR2 YFSETQ. V dropped 3 bases and J dropped 1 base, with 10 bases sitting between them. The CDR3 is made up of 14 amino acids. DNA of the CDR3: TGCGCCAGCAGCTCAAGGGGACAGAACACTGAAGCTTTCTTT. It codes for CASSSRGQNTEAFF.